This T cell receptor (beta chain) was observed in a study of blood T cell repertoires in COVID-19 (dated by TCRdb to the early 2020s). At the level of the whole study: Samples covering the acute and convalescent phases of COVID-19 were provided by collaborators in the United States, Italy and Spain. The samples were drawn from two sources: the first 160 participants of the ongoing ImmuneRACE study, and 1,200 or so subjects contributed by 6 global collaborators. Nearly every sample came with metadata listing a de-identified subject ID, COVID-19 status, age in years and sex. Where HLA class I and class II types were available, the types were taken from metadata supplied by the sample provider, not from assay-based typing. The repertoires were made available in a free public database intended to serve as a resource for research on the immune response to SARS-CoV-2. The dataset comprised deeply sampled blood TCRbeta repertoires from subjects exposed to, actively infected with, or recovered from COVID-19. The material from the prospective study consisted of cDNA or gDNA derived from T cells, B-cell-depleted T cells, or PBMCs. The paper's findings and limits, for the study overall: The quantity of clinical and demographic metadata differed by source and by participant and was supplied without curation.

Each collaborating institution followed its own protocols to collect whole blood in K2EDTA tubes. For TCRbeta analysis, collaborators shipped samples in one of three forms: frozen whole blood, isolated PBMCs, or DNA extracted from either of those sample types. TCRbeta CDR3 regions were amplified from genomic DNA using the immunoSEQ Assay, a bias-controlled multiplex PCR. The authors processed their data as follows. Within the assay, amplification of reference gene primers was used to estimate how many nucleated cells each sample contained. To quantify the absolute abundance of each unique TCRbeta CDR3 rearrangement, sequence reads were collapsed and filtered. For each sample, productive Simpson clonality was calculated as the square root of Simpson's diversity index over productive rearrangements. TCRdb took over this immuneACCESS table, retaining in-frame rearrangements with V and J assigned. Such tables are incomplete; in checked studies, under half of the missing clones stem from an unresolved V gene, and the remainder is unexplained. That table is the source of V, J and clone size, and D and trimming were worked out from the DNA. The sample data list fewer than 200,000 clones, and more than 70% of these were observed just once. 6.5% to 9% of the sample is held by the ten biggest clonotypes.

Based on the germline V gene (reference sequence), the CDR1 and CDR2 sequences are LGHDT and YNNKEL. The junction shows trimming of 1 base on V and 10 bases on J, plus 13 bases between the germline ends. Including cysteine and phenylalanine, the CDR3 has 13 amino acids. Of all the DNA, just the CDR3 is kept, 39 bases in frame from base 1. Turning to this clone: This receptor's antigen is unknown. Per-base qualities were not stored, and no clone one base away is much larger.

The V and J segments used are TRBV3-1 (or the pseudogene TRBV3-2) and TRBJ1-1; TRBD1 is a weak D gene call, 5 bases matching. The sample taken for sequencing was peripheral blood. This sequence originates from a woman aged 55-69 years with acute or convalescent COVID-19. The CDR3 sequence is CASSQGGRHGAFF. The sequenced DNA: TGTGCCAGCAGCCAAGGGGGGAGGCACGGAGCTTTCTTT.